This T cell receptor (beta chain) was profiled in a study of blood T cell repertoires in COVID-19. Concerning this clone itself: The identical CDR3 is also encoded by other nucleotide sequences in the sample.

Before being deemed recovered, Cohort 3 donors had two negative PCRs, clearance, or symptom resolution. In the study's own analysis: Estimation of nucleated cell counts relied on the amplification of reference gene primers. Method: immunoSEQ multiplex PCR; TCRdb's copy keeps in-frame clones and lacks some. That table supplies the V and J calls and clone size; D and trimming were determined from the DNA. The table includes more than 300,000 clones, about 92% detected once. The ends were cut back, 6 bases at V and 0 bases at J, with 12 bases in the middle. The CDR3 runs to 15 residues. The germline V gene has CDR1 MDHEN and CDR2 SYDVKM.

The origin of this receptor is a woman in her 30s who had recovered from COVID-19. The specimen sequenced was PBMCs or T cells enriched from blood (not recorded which). V and J are TRBV28 and TRBJ1-3; D remains ambiguous. CDR3 region: CASSPGGISGNTIYF. The CDR3 region has the DNA TGTGCCAGCAGCCCCGGCGGAATCTCTGGAAACACCATATATTTT.